These 9 T cell receptor beta chains were all obtained from the same sample, sequenced in a study of follicular helper T cells after annual influenza vaccination. The time point: 2014-2015 season, pre-vaccination. The protocol was immunoSEQ multiplex PCR, while the TCRdb copy is restricted to in-frame clones and leaves out a portion. Among a few thousand clones listed, approximately 80% were seen once. The input for sequencing was CXCR5+ CD38- circulating T follicular helper cells from blood, taken on the day of influenza vaccination. Stated subset: circulating Tfh, non-naive CD4+CXCR5+PD-1+ (ICOS+CD38+ or ICOS-CD38-). The receptor set was obtained from an adult who received the influenza vaccine.

The genes are TRBV7-9 and TRBJ1-2, with D maybe TRBD1 (6 bases). Trimming took off 5 bases at V and 4 bases at J, with 11 bases between the two ends. CDR1 and CDR2 (germline): SEHNR, FQNEAQ (reference sequence). The CDR3 is made up of 13 amino acids. The CDR3 DNA is TGTGCCAGCAGCGCGGGGGCTACCTATGGCTACACCTTC. Protein sequence: CASSAGATYGYTF. Variable domain in full (rest from reference TRBV7-9 and TRBJ1-2): DTGVSQNPRHKITKRGQNVTFRCDPISEHNRLYWYRQTLGQGPEFLTYFQNEAQLEKSRLLSDRFSAERPKGSFSTLEIQRTEQGDSAMYLCASSAGATYGYTFGSGTRLTVV.

V and J are TRBV7-6 and TRBJ2-3, with D possibly TRBD1 on 5 matching bases. The CDR3 loop spans 16 amino acids. In germline, CDR1 is SGHVS, CDR2 FNYEAQ. V lost 3 bases and J lost 0, with 13 bases in between. The CDR3 sequence: CASSLTAGPSTDTQYF. The CDR3, as DNA: TGTGCCAGCAGCTTGACAGCTGGACCGAGCACAGATACGCAGTATTTT. Full variable domain (remainder filled in from reference TRBV7-6 and TRBJ2-3): GAGVSQSPRYKVTKRGQDVALRCDPISGHVSLYWYRQALGQGPEFLTYFNYEAQQDKSGLPNDRFSAERPEGSISTLTIQRTEQRDSAMYRCASSLTAGPSTDTQYFGPGTRLTVL.

This clone was counted once. The chain uses TRBV11-3 and TRBJ2-7; D gene uncertain. The CDR3 runs 11 residues. The germline V gene encodes CDR1 SGHNT and CDR2 YENEEA. Trimming left V 8 bases short and J 4 bases short, with 9 bases between. CDR3: CASGSVYEQYF. CDR3 in DNA: TGTGCCAGCGGCAGTGTTTACGAGCAGTACTTC.

The CDR3 sequence is CASSPSSFDYGYTF. DNA of the CDR3: TGCGCCAGCAGCCCAAGTAGCTTTGACTATGGCTACACCTTC. The chain combines TRBV5-1 with TRBJ1-2; no clear D gene. V was trimmed by 4 bases and J by 3 bases, leaving 13 bases between them. Germline values: CDR1 SGHRS, CDR2 YFSETQ. CDR3 length: 14 residues.

With respect to this clone: One junction end does not reproduce the germline sequence, and a read error may be involved. This chain joins TRBV7-7 and TRBJ1-4; TRBD1 aligns across 8 bases. CDR1 is SSHAT and CDR2 is FNYEAQ in the germline V gene (reference sequence). The CDR3 has 14 amino acids. CDR3 loop: CASSPGGKGEKLFF. CDR3 sequence (DNA): TGTGCTAGCAGCCCAGGGGGCAAGGGTGAAAAACTGTTTTTT.

The chain recombines TRBV5-4 with TRBJ2-7; 10 bases map to TRBD2. The J call is doubtful: the DNA matches TRBJ2-1 better. This CDR3 is built from 15 residues. Germline V lookup: CDR1 SGHNT, CDR2 YYREEE (reference sequence). CDR3 amino acids: CASSLVASGGLKQFF. The CDR3 DNA reads as TGTGCCAGCAGCTTGGTGGCTAGCGGGGGACTCAAGCAGTTCTTC.

J is TRBJ1-2 and V is TRBV5-5; tentative D call: TRBD1 (6 bases). The CDR3 is 13 amino acids. From germline, CDR1 is SGHKS and CDR2 YYEKEE (reference sequence). V lost 0 bases, J lost 7 bases, and 10 bases lay in between. This CDR3 reads CASSLGQGSGYTF. The CDR3 nucleotides read TGTGCCAGCAGCTTGGGGCAGGGGAGTGGCTACACCTTC.

This chain uses TRBV2 with TRBJ2-3; 15 nucleotides line up with TRBD2. The CDR3 spans 20 residues. V trimming: 2 bases; J trimming: 1 base; junction bases outside the gene matches: 10. CDR1 and CDR2 from the germline V gene are SNHLY and FYNNEI. The DNA for the CDR3 is TGTGCCAGCAGTGAACGGGGACTAGCGGGGGGAGTCAAACGCACAGATACGCAGTATTTT. The encoded protein is CASSERGLAGGVKRTDTQYF.

The rearrangement links TRBV11-3 to TRBJ2-5; unclear D gene. Trimming left V 0 bases short and J 5 bases short, with 4 bases between. Germline-derived CDR1 and CDR2 are SGHNT and YENEEA. This CDR3 comprises 12 residues. CDR3 DNA: TGTGCCAGCAGCTTAGACAGGGAGACCCAGTACTTC. Its protein is CASSLDRETQYF.